Detailed here is one T cell receptor (beta chain). The data stem from a study of CD8 T cells in Susac syndrome. An amount of RNA that ranged from roughly 0.45 to 1 ug was reverse transcribed with random hexamers. One entry per CDR3 protein results from TCRdb running MiXCR on the immunoSEQ multiplex PCR reads. The table has around 200,000 distinct CDR3 sequences, approximately 95% seen once. The CDR3 runs 19 residues. Per the germline V gene, CDR1 is LGHDT and CDR2 is YNNKEL (reference sequence). The V gene end was trimmed by 0 bases and the J gene end by 5 bases; junction bases not matched to a gene: 11. Treatment-naive patients with stable or active relapsing-remitting disease were the multiple sclerosis controls.

The receptor comes from a human donor with multiple sclerosis. V usage is TRBV3-1 and J usage is TRBJ2-4; 12 bases agree with TRBD2. Sequenced input: CD4+ T cells from PBMCs. This chain's CDR3 is CASSQERLAGGSGENIQYF. Written as DNA, the CDR3 is TGTGCCAGCAGCCAAGAAAGGCTAGCGGGGGGGAGTGGGGAAAACATTCAGTACTTC.